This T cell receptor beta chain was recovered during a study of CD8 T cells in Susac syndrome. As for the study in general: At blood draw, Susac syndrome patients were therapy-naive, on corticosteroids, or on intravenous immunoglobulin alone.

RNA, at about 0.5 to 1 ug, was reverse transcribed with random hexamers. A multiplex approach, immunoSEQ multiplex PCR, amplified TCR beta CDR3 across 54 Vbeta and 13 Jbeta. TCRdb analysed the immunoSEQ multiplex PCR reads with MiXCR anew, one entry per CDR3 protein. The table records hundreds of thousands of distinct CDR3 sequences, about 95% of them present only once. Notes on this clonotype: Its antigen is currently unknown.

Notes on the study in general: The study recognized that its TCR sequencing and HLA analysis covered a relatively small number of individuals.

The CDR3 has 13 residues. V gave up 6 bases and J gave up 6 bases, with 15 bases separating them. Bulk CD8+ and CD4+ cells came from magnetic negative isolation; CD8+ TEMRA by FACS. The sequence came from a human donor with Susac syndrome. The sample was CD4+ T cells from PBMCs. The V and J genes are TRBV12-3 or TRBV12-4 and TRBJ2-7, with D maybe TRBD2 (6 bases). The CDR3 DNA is TGTGCCAGCAGCTTGACTAGTTCTGGCGAGCAGTACTTC. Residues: CASSLTSSGEQYF.